The 21 T cell receptor beta chains given below trace back to one sample, sequenced in a study of beta chain features in type 1 diabetes (dated by TCRdb to between 2017 and 2018). General study outcomes and caveats: Type 1 diabetes patients showed a moderate but significant shortening of TCRB CDR3 length in all four CD4+ subsets.

Library prep was done by the immunoSEQ multiplex PCR assay. The entire amount of isolated RNA was reverse transcribed using the High Capacity cDNA Reverse Transcription Kit, so the sequenced TCRB transcripts were expressed ones. As stored in TCRdb, this immuneACCESS dataset retains in-frame rearrangements with V and J assigned. A fraction of the clones does not appear; measured against another copy, unresolved V genes explain less than half of the discrepancy, and the remainder lacks a known reason. The sample includes around 41,000 clones, with approximately 70% observed a single time. The leading ten clones occupy around 1.7% of the sample. No antigens are known for them. The sequenced material came from Tregs from blood. The sample's cell subset or site label, decoded: regulatory CD4+ T cells. The receptors were gathered from a man under 40 with type 1 diabetes. Some clones in this sample may be carry-over from other donors' samples.

The chain links TRBV5-1 to TRBJ1-2; no firm D call. V was pared by 1 base and J by 6 bases, with 10 bases between. This CDR3 is built from 13 residues. The germline V gene has CDR1 SGHRS and CDR2 YFSETQ. CDR3 in amino acids: CASSLRGRDGYTF. As DNA, the CDR3 is TGCGCCAGCAGCTTGCGGGGAAGGGATGGCTACACCTTC. Together with reference TRBV5-1 and TRBJ1-2, the CDR3 gives the full variable domain: KAGVTQTPRYLIKTRGQQVTLSCSPISGHRSVSWYQQTPGQGLQFLFEYFSETQRNKGNFPGRFSGRQFSNSRSEMNVSTLELGDSALYLCASSLRGRDGYTFGSGTRLTVV.

CDR3 amino acids: CATSTHQGPRNQPQHF. The CDR3, as DNA: TGTGCCACCAGCACACACCAGGGGCCGCGGAATCAGCCCCAGCATTTT. V usage is TRBV15 and J usage is TRBJ1-5; maybe TRBD1 (6 bases). CDR3 size: 16 residues. Trimming removed 4 bases from V and 4 bases from J, with 17 bases in between. Germline V lookup: CDR1 LNHNV, CDR2 YYDKDF (reference sequence).

This clone was counted only a few times. This chain's CDR3 is CASSPGQGADTQYF. CDR3 in DNA: TGCGCCAGCAGCCCGGGACAGGGGGCAGATACGCAGTATTTT. This rearrangement joins TRBV5-1 to TRBJ2-3; 11 bases match TRBD1. The germline V gene encodes CDR1 SGHRS and CDR2 YFSETQ. The CDR3 contains 14 residues. V dropped 4 bases and J dropped 4; count of bases not matched to a gene: 2.

The V call is TRBV4-3, the J call TRBJ2-7; tentative D call: TRBD2 (7 bases). The CDR3 is 16 amino acids. Per the germline V gene, CDR1 is LGHNA and CDR2 is YSLEER. The V and J ends lost 1 base and 0 bases respectively, with 13 bases between them. The CDR3 nucleotides are TGCGCCAGCAGCCAAGGGGCAGGGGACTACTCCTACGAGCAGTACTTC. This gives the protein CASSQGAGDYSYEQYF.

This clone has only a few counts. This sequence joins TRBV7-2 and TRBJ2-4; 8 nucleotides agree with TRBD1. This CDR3 contains 14 residues. Germline V gene data show CDR1 as SGHTA and CDR2 as FQGNSA. Trimming cost V 6 bases and J 5 bases; bases outside gene matches: 6. The CDR3 DNA sequence: TGTGCCAGCAGTCGTCCGGACAGGGAAAACATTCAGTACTTC. This encodes CASSRPDRENIQYF. Filled out from reference TRBV7-2 and TRBJ2-4, the complete variable domain reads GAGVSQSPSNKVTEKGKDVELRCDPISGHTALYWYRQSLGQGLEFLIYFQGNSAPDKSGLPSDRFSAERTGGSVSTLTIQRTQQEDSAVYLCASSRPDRENIQYFGAGTRLSVL.

This clone was recorded a few times. CDR3 in amino acids: CASTPAVSIYEQYF. The CDR3 region has the DNA TGTGCCAGCACCCCCGCGGTCTCGATCTACGAGCAGTACTTC. The chain couples TRBV6-5 to TRBJ2-7; D gene uncertain. V was cut by 7 bases and J by 3 bases, with 16 bases left in between. From germline, CDR1 is MNHEY and CDR2 SVGAGI. The CDR3 has 14 amino acids.

The chain uses TRBV5-1 and TRBJ1-1; TRBD1 is a possible D gene (6 bases). CDR1 is SGHRS, CDR2 YFSETQ, per germline. The CDR3 covers 15 residues. V was pared by 4 bases and J by 1 base, with 14 bases between. This CDR3 reads CASSPWDNRNTEAFF. The CDR3 nucleotides read TGCGCCAGCAGCCCATGGGACAACAGGAACACTGAAGCTTTCTTT.

This clone showed up just a few times. V and J are TRBV7-2 and TRBJ1-1; possible D gene TRBD1, 6 bases. V was pared by 1 base and J by 10 bases, with 16 bases between. The CDR3 runs to 14 residues. Germline assignment: CDR1 SGHTA and CDR2 FQGNSA. CDR3 sequence: CASSLGSLRGVAFF. The CDR3 DNA reads TGTGCCAGCAGCTTAGGGTCACTCAGGGGAGTAGCTTTCTTT.

The sample holds a few counts of this clone. The chain recombines TRBV7-2 with TRBJ2-5; 9 bases fit TRBD1. Germline V gives CDR1 SGHTA, CDR2 FQGNSA. This CDR3 is 14 amino acids long. Losses at the gene ends were 3 bases for V and 3 bases for J; bases not matched to a gene: 2. The CDR3 loop is CASSLTGGKETQYF. CDR3 bases: TGTGCCAGCAGCTTGACAGGGGGGAAAGAGACCCAGTACTTC.

The chain combines TRBV19 with TRBJ2-5; the D gene is possibly TRBD1 (6 bases). Per the germline V gene, CDR1 is LNHDA and CDR2 is SQIVND (reference sequence). V was shortened by 1 base and J by 5 bases, with 11 bases between the two germline ends. This CDR3 comprises 14 residues. Here the CDR3 reads CASSIAAGVETQYF. The CDR3 DNA follows: TGTGCCAGTAGTATAGCTGCAGGGGTGGAGACCCAGTACTTC.

The DNA of the CDR3 is TGTGCCAGCAGCAAACCTGGGACAGCCGTCTCCGGCGATGAGCAGTTCTTC. As protein: CASSKPGTAVSGDEQFF. The J gene is TRBJ2-1, the V gene TRBV21-1; the table's D call, TRBD1, was not checked against the DNA. TRBV21-1 is shown as a pseudogene. The CDR3 spans 17 residues.

This chain uses TRBV10-3 with TRBJ2-7; 8 bases map to TRBD1. Trimming at V came to 6 bases and at J to 5 bases, leaving 6 bases not matched to a gene. Germline assignment: CDR1 ENHRY and CDR2 SYGVKD. The CDR3 is 13 residues long. In nucleotides, the CDR3 is TGTGCCATCAGGGACAGGGTTGCCCACGAGCAGTACTTC. Translation: CAIRDRVAHEQYF.

This rearrangement joins TRBV30 to TRBJ1-5; D unclear. The V gene's germline CDR1 is GTSNPN and CDR2 SVGIG (reference sequence). This CDR3 spans 13 amino acids. V gave up 0 bases and J gave up 6 bases, with 9 bases separating them. Written as DNA, the CDR3 is TGTGCCTGGAGTGTCCGGGATGGTCAGCCCCAGCATTTT. Translated: CAWSVRDGQPQHF. The whole variable domain, remainder taken from reference TRBV30 and TRBJ1-5, is SQTIHQWPATLVQPVGSPLSLECTVEGTSNPNLYWYRQAAGRGLQLLFYSVGIGQISSEVPQNLSASRPQDRQFILSSKKLLLSDSGFYLCAWSVRDGQPQHFGDGTRLSIL.

The chain carries TRBV28 and TRBJ1-4, with 7 nucleotides matching TRBD1. Germline values: CDR1 MDHEN, CDR2 SYDVKM. J lost 16 bases, V lost 2 bases, and 7 bases had no gene match. The CDR3 has 12 amino acids. CDR3 sequence reads: CASSLGRDSWFF. In DNA, the CDR3 is TGTGCCAGCAGTTTAGGCCGGGACAGCTGGTTTTTT.

J is TRBJ2-5 and V is TRBV11-2; D is possibly TRBD2 (5 bases). The CDR3 is made up of 14 amino acids. Germline assignment: CDR1 SGHAT and CDR2 FQNNGV. V lost 5 bases and J 1 base, leaving 11 bases between the germline ends. CDR3 DNA: TGTGCCAGCAGCCCCCGGACTTTCCAAGAGACCCAGTACTTC. This sequence encodes CASSPRTFQETQYF.

A single count supports this clone. The chain recombines TRBV5-4 with TRBJ2-1; D is possibly TRBD1 (5 bases). Germline loops: CDR1 SGHNT, CDR2 YYREEE (reference sequence). The length of the CDR3 is 16 residues. Deletions cut 1 base from V and 2 bases from J, with 13 bases between. CDR3 sequence (DNA): TGTGCCAGCAGCTTGAGGGGATCAACGGCCTACAATGAGCAGTTCTTC. Translation gives CASSLRGSTAYNEQFF.

The rearrangement joins TRBV6-1 to TRBJ2-2; perhaps TRBD2 as D (5 bases). This CDR3 has 16 residues. Germline V lookup: CDR1 MNHNS, CDR2 SASEGT. Trimming stripped 4 bases from V and 1 base from J, with 13 bases between. CDR3 nucleotides: TGTGCCAGCAGTGGGCAACGGGGATGGAACACCGGGGAGCTGTTTTTT. Translated, it gives CASSGQRGWNTGELFF.

This clone was seen more than once but under ten times. This chain joins TRBV6-4 and TRBJ2-1; 9 nucleotides match TRBD2. The trim removed 6 bases at V and 8 bases at J, leaving 11 bases unmatched. The germline CDR1 and CDR2 sequences are MRHNA and SNTAGT. The CDR3 runs 15 residues. CDR3 region: CASSLERGAGHEQFF. The CDR3 DNA reads TGTGCCAGCAGCCTTGAGCGGGGGGCGGGCCATGAGCAGTTCTTC.

This sequence joins TRBV9 and TRBJ2-3, with D possibly being TRBD2 (5 bases). Germline CDR1 is SGDLS and CDR2 is YYNGEE. Trimming took 4 bases from V and 1 from J, leaving 13 bases between them. The CDR3 covers 15 residues. CDR3 coding DNA: TGTGCCAGCAGCCCCCGTGGTAGCGGCACAGATACGCAGTATTTT. It yields the protein CASSPRGSGTDTQYF.

This rearrangement joins TRBV2 to TRBJ1-6; D uncertain. This CDR3 is 15 amino acids long. The V and J ends lost 8 bases and 5 bases respectively, with 16 bases between them. Germline values: CDR1 SNHLY, CDR2 FYNNEI. CDR3 sequence (DNA): TGTGCCAGCCGTCCTATGGGCCTGAATAATTCACCCCTCCACTTT. Its protein product is CASRPMGLNNSPLHF. Full variable domain (outside the CDR3, taken from reference TRBV2 and TRBJ1-6): EPEVTQTPSHQVTQMGQEVILRCVPISNHLYFYWYRQILGQKVEFLVSFYNNEISEKSEIFDDQFSVERPDGSNFTLKIRSTKLEDSAMYFCASRPMGLNNSPLHFGNGTRLTVT.

The J gene is TRBJ1-5, the V gene TRBV7-8; 7 bases line up with TRBD1. Losses at the gene ends were 1 base for V and 5 bases for J; bases not matched to a gene: 5. The germline CDR1 and CDR2 sequences are SGHVS and FQNEAQ. The CDR3 consists of 15 residues. The CDR3 region has the DNA TGTGCCAGCAGCTTAGTACAGGGGAAGGATCAGCCCCAGCATTTT. This sequence encodes CASSLVQGKDQPQHF. The complete variable domain, with remaining parts taken from reference TRBV7-8 and TRBJ1-5, reads GAGVSQSPRYKVAKRGQDVALRCDPISGHVSLFWYQQALGQGPEFLTYFQNEAQLDKSGLPSDRFFAERPEGSVSTLKIQRTQQEDSAVYLCASSLVQGKDQPQHFGDGTRLSIL.